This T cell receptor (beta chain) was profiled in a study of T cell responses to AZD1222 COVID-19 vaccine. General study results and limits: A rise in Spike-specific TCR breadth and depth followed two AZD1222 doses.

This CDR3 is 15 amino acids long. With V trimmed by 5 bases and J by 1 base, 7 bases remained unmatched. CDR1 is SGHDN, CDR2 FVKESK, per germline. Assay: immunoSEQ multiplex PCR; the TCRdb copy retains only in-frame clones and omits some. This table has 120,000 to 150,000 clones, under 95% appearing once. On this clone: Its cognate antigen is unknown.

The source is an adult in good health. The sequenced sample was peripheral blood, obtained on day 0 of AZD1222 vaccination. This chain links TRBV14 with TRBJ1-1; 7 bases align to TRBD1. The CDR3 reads CASSFPGTANTEAFF. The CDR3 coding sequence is TGTGCCAGCAGCTTTCCCGGGACAGCGAACACTGAAGCTTTCTTT.